The clone carrying this T cell receptor beta chain showed up just a few times. A second PCR of about 7 to 11 cycles used a sample-barcoded 5' primer and a J-beta primer mix. TCRdb recomputed calls from the 5' RACE reads with MiXCR, one row per CDR3 protein. The sample gives roughly 1.6 million distinct CDR3 sequences, around 35% of which show up once; around 11% is in the top ten. This sample was included in a study of blood T cells in healthy people across ages. The CDR3 consists of 18 residues. Material for sequencing was blood. This clonotype was obtained from a woman aged 30 to 39 in good health. The V and J genes are TRBV21-1 and TRBJ2-4; TRBD2, the D gene given by the table, was not confirmed from the DNA. TRBV21-1 corresponds to a pseudogene. The DNA of the CDR3 is TGTGCCAGCAGCAAAGTAGGAAGGGCAGGTGGAGCCAAAAACATTCAGTACTTC. Its translation is CASSKVGRAGGAKNIQYF.